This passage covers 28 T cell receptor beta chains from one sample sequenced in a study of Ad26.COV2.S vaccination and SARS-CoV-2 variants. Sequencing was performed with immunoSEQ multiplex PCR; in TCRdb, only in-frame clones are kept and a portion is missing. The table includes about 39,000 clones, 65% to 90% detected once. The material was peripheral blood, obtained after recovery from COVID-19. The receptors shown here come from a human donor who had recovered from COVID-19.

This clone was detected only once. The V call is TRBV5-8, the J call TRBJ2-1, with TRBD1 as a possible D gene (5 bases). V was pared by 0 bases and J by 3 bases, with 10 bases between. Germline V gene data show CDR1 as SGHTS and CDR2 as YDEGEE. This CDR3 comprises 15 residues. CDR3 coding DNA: TGTGCCAGCAGCTTGGGGCAGGGTTACTACAATGAGCAGTTCTTC. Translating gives CASSLGQGYYNEQFF.

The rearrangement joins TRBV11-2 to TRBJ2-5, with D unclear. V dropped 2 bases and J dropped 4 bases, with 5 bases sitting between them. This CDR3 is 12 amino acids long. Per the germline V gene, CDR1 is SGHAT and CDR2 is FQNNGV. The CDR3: CASSLTGETQYF. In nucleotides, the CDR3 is TGTGCCAGCAGCTTAACCGGAGAGACCCAGTACTTC. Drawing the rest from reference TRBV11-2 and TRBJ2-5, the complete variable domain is EAGVAQSPRYKIIEKRQSVAFWCNPISGHATLYWYQQILGQGPKLLIQFQNNGVVDDSQLPKDRFSAERLKGVDSTLKIQPAKLEDSAVYLCASSLTGETQYFGPGTRLLVL.

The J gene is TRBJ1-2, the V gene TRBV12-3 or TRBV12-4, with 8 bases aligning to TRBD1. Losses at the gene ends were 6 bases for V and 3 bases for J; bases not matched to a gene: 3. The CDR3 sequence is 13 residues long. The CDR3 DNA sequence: TGTGCCAGCAGCTCGACAGGGGACTATGGCTACACCTTC. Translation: CASSSTGDYGYTF.

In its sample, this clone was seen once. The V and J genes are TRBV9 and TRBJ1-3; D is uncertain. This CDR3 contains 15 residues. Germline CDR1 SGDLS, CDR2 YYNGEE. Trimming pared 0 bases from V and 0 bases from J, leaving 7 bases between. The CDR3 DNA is TGTGCCAGCAGCGTAGAAGTCTTCTCTGGAAACACCATATATTTT. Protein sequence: CASSVEVFSGNTIYF.

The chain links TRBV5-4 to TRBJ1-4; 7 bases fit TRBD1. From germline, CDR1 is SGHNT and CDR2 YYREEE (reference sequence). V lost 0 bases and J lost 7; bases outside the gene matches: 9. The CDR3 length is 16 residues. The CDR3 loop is CASSLGVGQIIEKLFF. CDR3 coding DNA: TGTGCCAGCAGCTTGGGTGTGGGACAGATCATTGAAAAACTGTTTTTT.

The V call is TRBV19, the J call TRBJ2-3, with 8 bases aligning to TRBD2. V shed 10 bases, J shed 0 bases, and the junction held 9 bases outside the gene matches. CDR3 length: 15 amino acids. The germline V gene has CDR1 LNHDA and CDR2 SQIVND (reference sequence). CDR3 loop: CATGGGTRSTDTQYF. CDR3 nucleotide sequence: TGTGCCACCGGTGGAGGGACTAGAAGCACAGATACGCAGTATTTT. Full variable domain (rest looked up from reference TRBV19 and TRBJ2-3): DGGITQSPKYLFRKEGQNVTLSCEQNLNHDAMYWYRQDPGQGLRLIYYSQIVNDFQKGDIAEGYSVSREKKESFPLTVTSAQKNPTAFYLCATGGGTRSTDTQYFGPGTRLTVL.

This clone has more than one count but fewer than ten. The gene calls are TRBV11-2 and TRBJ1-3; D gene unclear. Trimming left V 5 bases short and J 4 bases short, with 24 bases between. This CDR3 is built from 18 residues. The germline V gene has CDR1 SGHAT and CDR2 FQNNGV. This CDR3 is CASSARGGRRKSGNTIYF. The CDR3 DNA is TGTGCCAGCAGCGCCCGAGGCGGGCGTCGGAAGTCGGGAAACACCATATATTTT.

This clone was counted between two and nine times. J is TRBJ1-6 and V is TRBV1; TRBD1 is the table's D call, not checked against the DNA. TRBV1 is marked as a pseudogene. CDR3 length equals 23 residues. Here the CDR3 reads CTSSQDPRLLGQGFPVGNSPLHF. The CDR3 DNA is TGCACCAGCAGCCAAGATCCACGCCTGTTGGGACAGGGGTTTCCAGTAGGAAATTCACCCCTCCACTTT.

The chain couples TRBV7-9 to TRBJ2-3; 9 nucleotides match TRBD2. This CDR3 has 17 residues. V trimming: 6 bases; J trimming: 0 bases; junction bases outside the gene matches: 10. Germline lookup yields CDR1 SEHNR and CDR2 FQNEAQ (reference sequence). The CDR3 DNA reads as TGTGCCAGCAGAGCGGGGGGTAGCGGGAGAAGCACAGATACGCAGTATTTT. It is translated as CASRAGGSGRSTDTQYF. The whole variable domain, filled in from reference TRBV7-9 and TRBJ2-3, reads DTGVSQNPRHKITKRGQNVTFRCDPISEHNRLYWYRQTLGQGPEFLTYFQNEAQLEKSRLLSDRFSAERPKGSFSTLEIQRTEQGDSAMYLCASRAGGSGRSTDTQYFGPGTRLTVL.

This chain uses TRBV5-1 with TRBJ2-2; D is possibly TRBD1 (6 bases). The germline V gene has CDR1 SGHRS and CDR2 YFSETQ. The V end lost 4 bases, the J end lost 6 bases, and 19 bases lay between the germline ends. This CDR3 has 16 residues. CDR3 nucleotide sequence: TGCGCCAGCAGCGCCGGACAGAGAACAAACTCCGGGGAGCTGTTTTTT. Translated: CASSAGQRTNSGELFF.

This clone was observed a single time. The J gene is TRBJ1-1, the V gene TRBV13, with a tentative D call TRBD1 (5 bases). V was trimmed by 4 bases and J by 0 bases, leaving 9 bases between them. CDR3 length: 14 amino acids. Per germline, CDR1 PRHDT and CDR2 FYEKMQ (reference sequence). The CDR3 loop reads CASSSGQLNTEAFF. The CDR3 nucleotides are TGTGCCAGCAGCTCAGGGCAGTTGAACACTGAAGCTTTCTTT. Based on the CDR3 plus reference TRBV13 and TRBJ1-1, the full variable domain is AAGVIQSPRHLIKEKRETATLKCYPIPRHDTVYWYQQGPGQDPQFLISFYEKMQSDKGSIPDRFSAQQFSDYHSELNMSSLELGDSALYFCASSSGQLNTEAFFGQGTRLTVV.

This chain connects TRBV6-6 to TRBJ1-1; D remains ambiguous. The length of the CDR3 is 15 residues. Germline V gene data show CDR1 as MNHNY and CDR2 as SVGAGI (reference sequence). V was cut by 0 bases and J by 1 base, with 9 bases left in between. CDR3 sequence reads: CASSYSPHTNTEAFF. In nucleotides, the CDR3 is TGTGCCAGCAGTTACTCACCCCACACGAACACTGAAGCTTTCTTT.

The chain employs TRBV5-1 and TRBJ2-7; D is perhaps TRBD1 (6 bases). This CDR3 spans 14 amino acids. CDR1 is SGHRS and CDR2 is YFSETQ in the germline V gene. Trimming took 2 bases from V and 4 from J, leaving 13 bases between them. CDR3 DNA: TGCGCCAGCAGCTTTAGGACAGAAGGATACGAGCAGTACTTC. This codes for CASSFRTEGYEQYF.

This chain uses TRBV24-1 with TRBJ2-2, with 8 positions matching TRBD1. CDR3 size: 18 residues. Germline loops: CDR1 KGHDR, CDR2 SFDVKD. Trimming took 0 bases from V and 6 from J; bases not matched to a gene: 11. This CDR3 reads CATSDLDERRTGPGELFF. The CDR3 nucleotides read TGTGCCACCAGTGATTTGGATGAACGGCGGACAGGGCCCGGGGAGCTGTTTTTT.

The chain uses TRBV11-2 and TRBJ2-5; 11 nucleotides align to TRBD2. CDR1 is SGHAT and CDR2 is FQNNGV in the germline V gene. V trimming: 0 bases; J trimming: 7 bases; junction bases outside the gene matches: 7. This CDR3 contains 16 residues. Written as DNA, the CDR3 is TGTGCCAGCAGCTTAGATCCTAGCGGGGGGCCGGGGACCCAGTACTTC. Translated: CASSLDPSGGPGTQYF.

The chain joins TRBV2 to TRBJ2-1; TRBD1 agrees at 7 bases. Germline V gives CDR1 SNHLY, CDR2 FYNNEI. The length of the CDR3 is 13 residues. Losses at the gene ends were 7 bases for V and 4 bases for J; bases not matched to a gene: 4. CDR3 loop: CASIRDRYNEQFF. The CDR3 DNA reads TGTGCCAGCATCCGGGACAGATACAATGAGCAGTTCTTC.

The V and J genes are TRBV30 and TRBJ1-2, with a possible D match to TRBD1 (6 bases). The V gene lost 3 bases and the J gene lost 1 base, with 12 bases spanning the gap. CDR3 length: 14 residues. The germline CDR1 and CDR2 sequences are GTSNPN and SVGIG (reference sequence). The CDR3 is CAWSHGGSNYGYTF. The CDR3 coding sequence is TGTGCCTGGAGCCACGGGGGCAGTAACTATGGCTACACCTTC.

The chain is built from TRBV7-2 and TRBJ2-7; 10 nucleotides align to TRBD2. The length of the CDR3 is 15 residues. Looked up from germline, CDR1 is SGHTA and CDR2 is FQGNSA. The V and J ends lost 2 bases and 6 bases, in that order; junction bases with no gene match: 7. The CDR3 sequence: CASSLYLAGVREQYF. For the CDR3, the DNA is TGTGCCAGCAGCTTATACCTAGCGGGAGTGCGCGAGCAGTACTTC.

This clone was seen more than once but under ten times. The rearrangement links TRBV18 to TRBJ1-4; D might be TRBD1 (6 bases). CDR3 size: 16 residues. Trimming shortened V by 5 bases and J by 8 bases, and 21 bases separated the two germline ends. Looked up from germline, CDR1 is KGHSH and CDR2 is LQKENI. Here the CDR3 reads CASSFTPQGRGEKLFF. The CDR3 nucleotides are TGTGCCAGCTCATTTACTCCACAGGGTAGAGGCGAAAAACTGTTTTTT.

CDR3 loop: CASSLARTSGSEQFF. DNA for the CDR3: TGTGCCAGCAGCTTAGCCCGGACTAGCGGGAGTGAGCAGTTCTTC. The chain recombines TRBV7-2 with TRBJ2-1, with 13 bases matching TRBD2. This CDR3 region has 15 residues. With 0 bases clipped from V and 9 bases from J, the junction kept 2 bases outside the gene matches. Germline assignment: CDR1 SGHTA and CDR2 FQGNSA.

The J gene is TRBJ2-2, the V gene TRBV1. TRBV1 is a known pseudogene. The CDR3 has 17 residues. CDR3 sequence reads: CTSSQDAELANTGELFF. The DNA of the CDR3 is TGCACCAGCAGCCAAGATGCAGAACTCGCGAACACCGGGGAGCTGTTTTTT.

The CDR3 nucleotides read TGTGCCAGCAGCTTATCGGAACTCCGATCGGGGGGCTACACCTTC. Amino acids: CASSLSELRSGGYTF. The chain couples TRBV7-3 to TRBJ1-2, with D hard to call. Trimming cost V 2 bases and J 8 bases, with 18 bases left between them. CDR1 and CDR2 (germline): SGHTA, FQGTGA. The length of the CDR3 is 15 residues.

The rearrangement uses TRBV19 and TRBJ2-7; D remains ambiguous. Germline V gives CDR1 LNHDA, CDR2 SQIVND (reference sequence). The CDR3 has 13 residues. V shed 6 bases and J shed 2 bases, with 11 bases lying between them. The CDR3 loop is CASSFRTPYEQYF. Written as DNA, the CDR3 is TGTGCCAGTAGCTTTCGGACCCCCTACGAGCAGTACTTC.

CDR3 coding DNA: TGTGCCAGCAGCAAGGGGGGCAGGGAATTATCCTACGAGCAGTACGTC. Its translation is CASSKGGRELSYEQYV. This chain connects TRBV21-1 to TRBJ2-7. TRBV21-1 is a known pseudogene. This CDR3 is built from 16 residues.

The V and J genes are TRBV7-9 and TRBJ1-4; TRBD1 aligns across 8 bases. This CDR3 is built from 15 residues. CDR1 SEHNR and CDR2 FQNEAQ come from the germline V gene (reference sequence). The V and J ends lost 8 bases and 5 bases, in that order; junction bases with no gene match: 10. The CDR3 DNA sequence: TGTGCCAGCTCGCCGGGGGACAGGTGGAATGAAAAACTGTTTTTT. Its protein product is CASSPGDRWNEKLFF.

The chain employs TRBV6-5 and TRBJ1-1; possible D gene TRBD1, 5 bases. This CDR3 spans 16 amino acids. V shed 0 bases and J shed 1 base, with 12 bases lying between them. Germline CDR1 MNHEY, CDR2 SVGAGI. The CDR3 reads CASSYSTAGQNTEAFF. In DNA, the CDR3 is TGTGCCAGCAGTTACTCGACGGCAGGGCAGAACACTGAAGCTTTCTTT.

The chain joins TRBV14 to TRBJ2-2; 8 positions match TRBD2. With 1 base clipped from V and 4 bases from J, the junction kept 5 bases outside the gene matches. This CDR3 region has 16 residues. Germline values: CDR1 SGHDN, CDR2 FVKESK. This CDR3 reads CASSQVGGRRTGELFF. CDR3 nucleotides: TGTGCCAGCAGCCAAGTTGGCGGGAGGCGCACCGGGGAGCTGTTTTTT.

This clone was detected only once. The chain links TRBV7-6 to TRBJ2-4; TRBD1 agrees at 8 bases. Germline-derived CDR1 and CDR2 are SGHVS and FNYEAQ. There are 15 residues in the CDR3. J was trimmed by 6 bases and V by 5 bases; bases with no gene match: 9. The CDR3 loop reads CASSPTQGAPNIQYF. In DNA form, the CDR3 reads TGTGCCAGCAGCCCGACCCAGGGGGCCCCAAACATTCAGTACTTC. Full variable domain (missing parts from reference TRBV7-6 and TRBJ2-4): GAGVSQSPRYKVTKRGQDVALRCDPISGHVSLYWYRQALGQGPEFLTYFNYEAQQDKSGLPNDRFSAERPEGSISTLTIQRTEQRDSAMYRCASSPTQGAPNIQYFGAGTRLSVL.